Here is one T cell receptor (beta chain) with its context. Its antigen is not identified. The CDR3 covers 19 residues. V shed 1 base and J 3 bases; nucleotides not matched to a gene: 16. The germline CDR1 and CDR2 sequences are SEHNR and FQNEAQ (reference sequence). These data come from a study of T cell responses to AZD1222 COVID-19 vaccine. Some clones are missing from TCRdb's copy, which holds only in-frame ones; the method was immunoSEQ multiplex PCR. This table holds about 180,000 clones, roughly 94% found once. General study points: Across spike, vaccine-associated CD4 TCRs were found, dominant at 160-218 and 743-854.

The source material was peripheral blood, sampled 28 days after the second AZD1222 dose. The gene calls are TRBV7-9 and TRBJ2-3, with 7 bases lining up with TRBD2. This clonotype was sampled from an adult who received the AZD1222 COVID-19 vaccine. The CDR3 protein is CASSLGVAGVFQGTDTQYF. The CDR3 nucleotides read TGTGCCAGCAGCTTAGGGGTGGCGGGAGTATTTCAAGGAACAGATACGCAGTATTTT.